This TCR beta chain stems from a study of regulatory T cells in long-lasting Graves disease (dated by TCRdb to about 2021). As for the study more broadly: Persistent Graves' disease was defined as persistently positive TSH receptor autoantibodies together with antithyroid drug treatment for over 5 years. The study took place in China and was registered as a clinical trial. Peripheral blood TCR sequencing and RNA sequencing compared persistent Graves' disease patients with newly diagnosed Graves' disease patients. TCR sequencing covered around 13 persistent and roughly 20 newly diagnosed Graves' disease patients, some 33 samples in total. In the clinical cohort, patients with persistent Graves' disease had used antithyroid drugs for an average of about 9.4 years.

Library preparation used multiplex PCR. Sequencing relied on an Illumina HiSeq 4000. To build TCR beta libraries, CDR3 regions were amplified by Arm-PCR using iRepertoire HTBI primers. Gel purification was performed on PCR products prior to sequencing. As for the authors' bioinformatics: Across samples, around 62 TRBV and roughly 13 TRBJ segments were identified and used for gene usage analysis of CDR3 amino acid clonotypes. COPE and FqMerger were used to merge the filtered high-quality paired reads into contigs. BLAST was used to align contigs to IMGT TRBV, TRBD and TRBJ reference genes, and CDR3 was defined according to IMGT. Highly expanded clones were defined as clonotypes with a frequency above 0.1%. Shannon entropy was used to measure repertoire diversity, and the Gini coefficient was used to measure V-J evenness. A clonotype found in more than one individual was treated as public. TCRdb reworked the public reads: Q25 trimming with fastp, MiXCR clone assembly, productive beta chains retained. Rows merge per CDR3 protein into single entries with the most common DNA and genes. The V and J calls, along with clone size, are taken from TCRdb and not from the paper's own processing. The table for this sample lists hundreds of thousands of distinct CDR3 sequences; around 30% of them were counted only once. 42% of the sample is in the top ten clones.

Study-wide findings and limitations: The study examined only peripheral blood because the primary lesion, thyroid tissue, could not be accessed. Persistent patients shared more public clonotypes among themselves (around 2,800) than newly diagnosed patients did (more than 850). Only the TCR beta chain was sequenced and analyzed. The authors noted that the small sample size was a limitation that may lower accuracy. TRBV28, TRBJ1-2 and TRBJ2-5 were preferentially used in persistent disease, while TRBV20-1 and TRBJ2-1 were favored in newly diagnosed disease. Persistent Graves' disease patients showed lower TCR Shannon entropy and fewer highly expanded clones than newly diagnosed patients, suggesting clonal expansion.

This specimen's time point label, interpreted: persistent/refractory GD, antithyroid drugs over 5 years with positive TRAb. For both TCR sequencing and RNA sequencing, RNA was extracted from PBMCs in TRIzol. Graves' disease was diagnosed according to American Thyroid Association guidelines. The patients came from an endocrinology department in Xi'an, China. Each patient gave about 10 milliliters of peripheral blood, collected in an EDTA anticoagulant tube. Ficoll Paque Plus density gradient separation was used to isolate PBMCs, and no further T cell sorting was done. An Agilent 2100 Bioanalyzer and agarose gel were used to check RNA quality, while a NanoDrop 2000 measured RNA concentration. This clonotype was counted between two and nine times. Its target antigen remains unknown. The sample holds no much larger clone one base away, and base qualities are not on file. In the germline V gene (reference sequence), CDR1 corresponds to DFQATT and CDR2 to SNEGSKA. V and J lose 4 bases and 0 bases, and a span of 10 bases separates them. The CDR3 runs 13 residues from the cysteine to the phenylalanine. Kept here is only the CDR3 DNA, which spans 39 bases and is read in frame from base 1.

The clonotype comes from a female donor with Graves disease. The specimen comprised peripheral blood mononuclear cells (PBMCs), sampled when the disease was refractory, from a patient treated with antithyroid drugs. The chain links TRBV20-1 with TRBJ2-7; the D segment could be TRBD2, given 6 matching bases. The DNA sequence is as follows: TGCAGTGCTATCCGCGGGACCTCCTACGAGCAGTACTTC. Its protein reads: CSAIRGTSYEQYF.